This TCR beta chain was captured in a study of blood T cell repertoires in COVID-19. Looking at the study overall: Donors in the United States, Italy and Spain gave samples during acute or convalescent COVID-19.

Profiling relied on immunoSEQ multiplex PCR, and the TCRdb table lists in-frame clones only, not all of them. The table has about 320,000 clones, around 85% seen once. The sequence was collected from a human donor in a cohort sampled during active COVID-19. Sample: peripheral blood.

The CDR3: CASSRRDSNQPQHF. The CDR3 nucleotides are TGTGCCAGCAGTAGAAGAGATAGCAATCAGCCCCAGCATTTT. The chain employs TRBV28 and TRBJ1-5; D unresolved. The germline CDR1 and CDR2 sequences are MDHEN and SYDVKM. Trimming cost V 5 bases and J 0 bases, with 8 bases left between them. This CDR3 has 14 residues.